The clone carrying this T cell receptor (beta chain) was seen a few times. Its antigen is still unknown. Mismatch with germline at one junction end may stem from a read error. The data originate from a study of T cell repertoires in cytomegalovirus infection. TCRdb re-called the reads through MiXCR, storing one row per CDR3 protein. The table shows around 900,000 distinct CDR3 sequences, with 30% to 40% occurring only once. The germline V gene has CDR1 MNHEY and CDR2 SMNVEV (reference sequence). The CDR3 totals 11 residues. This specimen consisted of cultured CD8+ T cells from PBMCs, obtained from culture after CMV antigen stimulation. This TCR came from a human donor in good health (CMV status not recorded). Some clones in this sample may be carry-over from other donors' samples. The chain joins TRBV27 to TRBJ2-1; TRBD2 might be the D (5 bases). The CDR3 DNA sequence: TGTGCCAGCAGTGACTACTATGAGCAGTTCTTC. Amino acids: CASSDYYEQFF.